Listed below are T cell receptor beta chains from one sample, sequenced in a study of OX40 agonist ivuxolimab in advanced cancers. Method: immunoSEQ multiplex PCR; TCRdb's copy keeps in-frame clones and lacks some. The sample yields 10,000 to 15,000 clones, 80% to 90% seen once. The input for sequencing was CD4+ or CD8+ T cells sorted from blood, taken in a trial of the OX40 agonist ivuxolimab. The source of these receptors is an adult with an advanced solid tumor such as melanoma, head and neck, liver or kidney cancer. The CDR3 runs from the conserved cysteine through the conserved F or W. D genes are given only for firm matches. Only some rows state a clone size, as once, few, many or a class for expanded clones.

medium-sized	TRBD1	TRBV18	TRBJ1-4	CASSPLEDREGEKLFF	TGTGCCAGCTCACCCCTGGAGGACAGGGAGGGTGAAAAACTGTTTTTT
large	.	TRBV4-1	TRBJ2-1	CASSRSGNYNEQFF	TGCGCCAGCAGCCGTAGCGGAAACTACAATGAGCAGTTCTTC
.	.	TRBV19	TRBJ2-3	CASSIAGRGNYILTDTQYF	TGTGCCAGTAGTATCGCTGGCAGAGGGAACTATATCCTCACAGATACGCAGTATTTT
.	.	TRBV9	TRBJ2-3	CASSVAGTLASTDTQYF	TGTGCCAGCAGCGTAGCTGGGACCCTTGCTAGCACAGATACGCAGTATTTT
.	TRBD2	TRBV5-4	TRBJ2-3	CAGSQGLAGSDTQYF	TGTGCCGGCAGCCAGGGACTAGCGGGTTCCGATACGCAGTATTTT
few	TRBD2	TRBV2	TRBJ2-7	CATLGAGAYEQYF	TGTGCCACCCTGGGAGCGGGAGCCTACGAGCAGTACTTC
.	.	TRBV30	TRBJ1-2	CAWRARMPDGFYGYTF	TGTGCCTGGAGGGCTCGGATGCCAGACGGATTCTATGGCTACACCTTC
.	.	TRBV13	TRBJ1-3	CASSLRILSGNTIYF	TGTGCCAGCAGCTTACGCATCCTATCTGGAAACACCATATATTTT
.	.	TRBV6-1	TRBJ2-3	CASVEGIEADTQYF	TGTGCCAGCGTCGAGGGAATAGAAGCAGATACGCAGTATTTT
.	.	TRBV12-5	TRBJ2-5	CASAIEDFETQYF	TGTGCTAGTGCTATTGAGGACTTTGAGACCCAGTACTTC